Below, 8 T cell receptor beta chains from the same sample are listed, as sequenced in a study of Tregs in tolerant kidney transplant recipients. Sequenced by immunoSEQ multiplex PCR; TCRdb stores in-frame clones only, minus some. Here the sample spans 110,000 or so clones, roughly 93% being singletons. Sequenced material: CD4+ T cells from blood. These receptors were collected from a human donor in good health.

The chain recombines TRBV13 with TRBJ2-2; TRBD2 agrees at 9 bases. The ends lost 5 bases at V and 7 bases at J; junction bases unmatched: 14. Germline values: CDR1 PRHDT, CDR2 FYEKMQ (reference sequence). This CDR3 region has 17 residues. The DNA for the CDR3 is TGTGCCAGCAGCGGCAGTGGCGGGAGGGCCTTTGGCGGGGAGCTGTTTTTT. Amino acid sequence: CASSGSGGRAFGGELFF.

The V gene is TRBV2, the J gene TRBJ1-2; D possibly corresponds to TRBD1 (6 bases). Germline CDR1 and CDR2: SNHLY and FYNNEI. Trimming took 10 bases from V and 8 from J, leaving 20 bases between them. The length of the CDR3 is 13 residues. For the CDR3, the DNA is TGTGCCACACGAGGGCAGGGGATGGGAGGCTACACCTTC. The encoded protein is CATRGQGMGGYTF. Full variable domain (missing parts from reference TRBV2 and TRBJ1-2): EPEVTQTPSHQVTQMGQEVILRCVPISNHLYFYWYRQILGQKVEFLVSFYNNEISEKSEIFDDQFSVERPDGSNFTLKIRSTKLEDSAMYFCATRGQGMGGYTFGSGTRLTVV.

V is TRBV4-2 and J is TRBJ2-7; D is ambiguous. CDR3 length: 14 residues. The V and J ends lost 1 base and 7 bases respectively, with 14 bases between them. Per the germline V gene, CDR1 is LGHNA and CDR2 is YNFKEQ. DNA for the CDR3: TGTGCCAGCAGCCAAGGTCGGAACAATCGGGAGCAGTACTTC. Its protein product is CASSQGRNNREQYF.

This chain connects TRBV4-1 to TRBJ2-7; 9 positions agree with TRBD1. From germline, CDR1 is MGHRA and CDR2 YSYEKL. CDR3 length: 14 residues. Trimming at V came to 7 bases and at J to 4 bases, leaving 8 bases not matched to a gene. The CDR3 DNA sequence: TGCGCCAGCATTTCCCGGGACAGGGTGTACGAGCAGTACTTC. Encoded protein: CASISRDRVYEQYF.

This clone was seen once. The chain links TRBV27 to TRBJ2-7; D gene uncertain. Germline V gene lookup returns CDR1 MNHEY and CDR2 SMNVEV (reference sequence). V lost 1 base to trimming and J lost 0 bases, with 7 bases between them. The CDR3 length is 14 residues. CDR3 bases: TGTGCCAGCAGTTTATTTGTCAACTCCTACGAGCAGTACTTC. This gives the protein CASSLFVNSYEQYF.

Only a few counts were recorded for this clone. The V gene is TRBV6-4, the J gene TRBJ2-2; D uncertain. The ends were cut back, 5 bases at V and 4 bases at J, with 11 bases in the middle. The CDR3 runs 14 residues. Germline V lookup: CDR1 MRHNA, CDR2 SNTAGT. CDR3 sequence: CASSISSLTGELFF. CDR3 nucleotides: TGTGCCAGCAGTATCAGCAGCCTCACCGGGGAGCTGTTTTTT.

In nucleotides, the CDR3 is TGTGCCAGCAGCGCTGCAGGGGGAGGTGGAGTTGGTGGAGAAAAACTGTTTTTT. Encoded protein: CASSAAGGGGVGGEKLFF. The V call is TRBV9, the J call TRBJ1-4, with TRBD1 identical over 7 bases. The CDR3 has 18 amino acids. The germline V gene encodes CDR1 SGDLS and CDR2 YYNGEE. J was trimmed by 8 bases and V by 3 bases; bases with no gene match: 19.

This chain joins TRBV7-8 and TRBJ2-6; 7 nucleotides line up with TRBD1. The CDR3 has 17 amino acids. Germline V gives CDR1 SGHVS, CDR2 FQNEAQ. V lost 3 bases to trimming and J lost 1 base; unmatched junction nucleotides: 6. CDR3 sequence: CASSFDRDVSGANVLTF. CDR3 bases: TGTGCCAGCAGCTTTGACAGGGACGTGTCTGGGGCCAACGTCCTGACTTTC. The whole variable domain, remainder taken from reference TRBV7-8 and TRBJ2-6, is GAGVSQSPRYKVAKRGQDVALRCDPISGHVSLFWYQQALGQGPEFLTYFQNEAQLDKSGLPSDRFFAERPEGSVSTLKIQRTQQEDSAVYLCASSFDRDVSGANVLTFGAGSRLTVL.